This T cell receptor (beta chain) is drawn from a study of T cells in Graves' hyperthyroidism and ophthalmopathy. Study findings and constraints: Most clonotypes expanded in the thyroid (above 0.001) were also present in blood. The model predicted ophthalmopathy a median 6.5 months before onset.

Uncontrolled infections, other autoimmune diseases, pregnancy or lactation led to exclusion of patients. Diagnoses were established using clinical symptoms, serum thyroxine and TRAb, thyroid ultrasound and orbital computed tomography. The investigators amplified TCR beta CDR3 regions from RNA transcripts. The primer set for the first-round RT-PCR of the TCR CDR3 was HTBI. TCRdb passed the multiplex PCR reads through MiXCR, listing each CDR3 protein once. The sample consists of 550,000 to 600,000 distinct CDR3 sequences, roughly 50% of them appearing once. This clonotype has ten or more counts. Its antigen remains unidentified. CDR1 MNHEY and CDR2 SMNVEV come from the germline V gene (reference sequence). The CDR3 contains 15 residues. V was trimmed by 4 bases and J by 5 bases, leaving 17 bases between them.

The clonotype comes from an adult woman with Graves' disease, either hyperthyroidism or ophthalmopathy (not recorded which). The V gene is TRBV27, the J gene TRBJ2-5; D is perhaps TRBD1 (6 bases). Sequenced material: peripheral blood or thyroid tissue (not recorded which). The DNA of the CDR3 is TGTGCCAGCAGTTCCACCACAGGGAACGGCGAGACCCAGTACTTC. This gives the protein CASSSTTGNGETQYF.